The present entry profiles one T cell receptor beta chain with its context. Germline-derived CDR1 and CDR2 are SGHRS and YFSETQ. This CDR3 has 16 amino acids. J was trimmed by 5 bases and V by 4 bases; bases with no gene match: 13. The data stem from a study of cytomegalovirus exposure and HLA in healthy donors. Primers included in the PCR were 60 Vbeta and 13 Jbeta primers. TCRdb keeps only in-frame clones here, not all; method: immunoSEQ multiplex PCR. The sample lists 150,000 to 200,000 clones, about 76% seen once, with about 1.9% in the top ten. The material sequenced was PBMCs. The clonotype originates from a female donor in good health and CMV-seronegative. The gene calls are TRBV5-1 and TRBJ2-7; 9 nucleotides line up with TRBD2. Here the CDR3 reads CASSTLLAGGENEQYF. Here the CDR3 DNA reads TGCGCCAGCAGCACCCTACTAGCGGGCGGGGAAAACGAGCAGTACTTC.